This TCR beta chain was observed in a study of tumor-infiltrating lymphocytes in oesophageal squamous cell carcinoma. Germline CDR1 reads SGHNT; CDR2 reads YENEEA. The length of the CDR3 is 13 residues. Using its own MiXCR run on the PCR reads, TCRdb lists one record per CDR3 protein. This repertoire shows about 25,000 distinct CDR3 sequences, around 40% found once; its top ten account for 20% to 25%. This clonotype appeared a few times. The rearrangement joins TRBV11-3 to TRBJ2-5; D gene unclear. Judging by the DNA end, TRBJ2-7 fits better; the J call may be wrong. The specimen sequenced was esophageal tumor tissue. The receptor was isolated from a male donor with esophageal squamous cell carcinoma. This CDR3 is CASSPGPSYEQYF. In nucleotides, the CDR3 is TGTGCCAGCAGCCCGGGCCCCAGCTACGAGCAGTACTTC.